A single sample gave rise to the 27 T cell receptor beta chains below, sequenced in a study of T cells after yellow fever vaccination. TCRdb reprocessed the 5' RACE reads with MiXCR, giving one entry per CDR3 protein. The repertoire holds 300,000 to 450,000 distinct CDR3 sequences, with roughly 8.4% as singletons. Sample: PBMCs, taken about 41 days after the first yellow fever vaccination. The receptors here all came from a young man who received the YFV17D yellow fever vaccine.

The sample holds a few counts of this clonotype. The J gene is TRBJ1-1, the V gene TRBV11-2, with D possibly TRBD1 on 5 matching bases. CDR1 and CDR2 from the germline V gene are SGHAT and FQNNGV. This CDR3 has 13 amino acids. Trimming cost V 5 bases and J 10 bases, with 17 bases left between them. CDR3 DNA sequence: TGTGCCAGCAGCCCCACTGCGGCAGGGCGAGCTTTCTTT. This codes for CASSPTAAGRAFF.

For this clonotype: Just one base apart from a much larger clone, this may be a read error. Here the CDR3 omits its conserved ending phenylalanine or tryptophan, so a read error is the likely source. This chain joins TRBV20-1 and TRBJ2-5; the D gene is possibly TRBD2 (6 bases). Germline loops: CDR1 DFQATT, CDR2 SNEGSKA (reference sequence). CDR3 length: 11 residues. V gave up 6 bases and J gave up 6 bases, with 11 bases separating them. The CDR3 DNA follows: TGCAGTGCCCCGGGCGGGAAGACCCAGTACTTA. This encodes CSAPGGKTQYL.

This clonotype was recorded many times. One end of the junction fails to match germline, which may point to a read error. The chain links TRBV6-1 to TRBJ2-2; tentatively, D is TRBD1 (6 bases). This CDR3 comprises 14 residues. Germline assignment: CDR1 MNHNS and CDR2 SASEGT. CDR3: CANSRTVNDGELFF. CDR3 nucleotides: TGTGCCAACAGTCGGACAGTTAACGACGGGGAGCTGTTTTTT.

This clonotype was counted only a few times. The J gene is TRBJ1-2, the V gene TRBV4-3; TRBD1 matches 9 bases. J was trimmed by 3 bases and V by 1 base; bases with no gene match: 12. The CDR3 extends over 18 amino acids. CDR1 LGHNA and CDR2 YSLEER come from the germline V gene. CDR3 sequence (DNA): TGCGCCAGCAGCCAAGCCGGGACAGGGTCGCCATCGGACTATGGCTACACCTTC. Translated, it gives CASSQAGTGSPSDYGYTF.

This clonotype has only a few counts. The chain carries TRBV20-1 and TRBJ2-5, with TRBD1 matching 8 bases. The CDR3 has 12 residues. Germline-derived CDR1 and CDR2 are DFQATT and SNEGSKA (reference sequence). Trimming at V came to 6 bases and at J to 5 bases, leaving 5 bases not matched to a gene. The CDR3 sequence is CSARQGTETQYF. CDR3 sequence (DNA): TGCAGTGCGCGACAGGGGACGGAGACCCAGTACTTC.

This clonotype came up many times. The chain is built from TRBV11-2 and TRBJ2-5; a possible D gene is TRBD1 (6 bases). Trimming stripped 5 bases from V and 5 bases from J, with 15 bases between. The CDR3 covers 14 residues. From germline, CDR1 is SGHAT and CDR2 FQNNGV. CDR3 sequence (DNA): TGTGCCAGCAGCGGTGAGACAGGTTGGGAGACCCAGTACTTC. As protein: CASSGETGWETQYF. Variable domain in full (rest from reference TRBV11-2 and TRBJ2-5): EAGVAQSPRYKIIEKRQSVAFWCNPISGHATLYWYQQILGQGPKLLIQFQNNGVVDDSQLPKDRFSAERLKGVDSTLKIQPAKLEDSAVYLCASSGETGWETQYFGPGTRLLVL.

This clonotype turned up a few times. The DNA of the CDR3 is TGTGCCAGCAGCTTAAGGGCGGGGAAGACCTACGAGCAGTACTTC. Translated, it gives CASSLRAGKTYEQYF. The chain combines TRBV7-2 with TRBJ2-7; tentatively, D is TRBD2 (6 bases). With 2 bases removed from V and 2 bases from J, the gap between germline ends came to 13 bases. The CDR3 length is 15 residues. Germline CDR1 and CDR2: SGHTA and FQGNSA.

A few counts support this clonotype. The rearrangement joins TRBV3-1 to TRBJ1-3, with unresolved D. Germline V gene lookup returns CDR1 LGHDT and CDR2 YNNKEL (reference sequence). The CDR3 has 13 amino acids. Between the trimmed V and J ends, which lost 1 base and 9 bases, there was a span of 10 bases. CDR3 amino acids: CASSQVPGGTIYF. In DNA form, the CDR3 reads TGTGCCAGCAGCCAAGTCCCCGGAGGCACCATATATTTT.

J is TRBJ2-1 and V is TRBV6-2 or TRBV6-3; unclear D gene. The CDR3 is made up of 13 amino acids. Germline V gene data show CDR1 as MNHEY and CDR2 as SVGEGT. The V and J ends lost 9 bases and 9 bases respectively, with 18 bases between them. The DNA of the CDR3 is TGTGCCAGTTGCTTTGGGTCCTCCAGTGAGCAGTTCTTC. Its protein is CASCFGSSSEQFF.

CDR3 sequence (DNA): TGTGCCAGCAGTTACCCTAACCCGTCTTACAGGGGCCCAATCCCAGGTACCCAGTACTTC. This translates into CASSYPNPSYRGPIPGTQYF. The chain has TRBV6-2 or TRBV6-3 and TRBJ2-5; TRBD1 matches 7 bases. The CDR3 runs to 20 residues. The V and J ends lost 2 bases and 8 bases, in that order; junction bases with no gene match: 26. From germline, CDR1 is MNHEY and CDR2 SVGEGT.

This clonotype was seen a handful of times. The chain employs TRBV6-2 or TRBV6-3 and TRBJ1-4; 9 bases line up with TRBD1. Losses at the gene ends were 7 bases for V and 5 bases for J; bases not matched to a gene: 11. The V gene's germline CDR1 is MNHEY and CDR2 SVGEGT. This CDR3 spans 16 amino acids. CDR3 amino acids: CASTARQGDKNEKLFF. The CDR3 DNA is TGTGCCAGCACTGCGCGACAGGGGGACAAGAATGAAAAACTGTTTTTT.

V gene TRBV1 combines with J gene TRBJ2-1; the table's D call TRBD1 went unverified against the DNA. TRBV1 is reported as a pseudogene. The CDR3 has 14 residues. CDR3 sequence: CTSNYRWGGHEQFF. The CDR3 DNA follows: TGCACCAGCAACTACCGCTGGGGGGGCCATGAGCAGTTCTTC.

The CDR3 loop is CASSWRTSGGLQETQYF. The CDR3 DNA is TGTGCCAGCAGCTGGCGGACTAGCGGGGGCCTCCAAGAGACCCAGTACTTC. V is TRBV7-8 and J is TRBJ2-5; 13 bases line up with TRBD2. This CDR3 spans 17 amino acids. Germline V lookup: CDR1 SGHVS, CDR2 FQNEAQ. J gave up 1 base and V 4 bases, and 6 bases lay outside the gene matches.

The rearrangement uses TRBV7-6 and TRBJ1-6; no clear D gene. With 8 bases removed from V and 8 bases from J, the gap between germline ends came to 13 bases. CDR3 length: 13 amino acids. CDR1 and CDR2 from the germline V gene are SGHVS and FNYEAQ. Here the CDR3 DNA reads TGTGCCAGCCGGGGAGCCCTTGATTCACCCCTCCACTTT. It is translated as CASRGALDSPLHF.

Ten or more counts support this clonotype. The chain is built from TRBV7-8 and TRBJ2-5; TRBD2 matches at 11 bases. In germline, CDR1 is SGHVS, CDR2 FQNEAQ. This CDR3 spans 15 amino acids. Losses at the gene ends were 3 bases for V and 5 bases for J; bases not matched to a gene: 5. The CDR3 DNA sequence: TGTGCCAGCAGCTTTAGCGGGGGGGCCATCGAGACCCAGTACTTC. Translation gives CASSFSGGAIETQYF.

Ten or more counts support this clonotype. The genes are TRBV7-2 and TRBJ2-4; D not certain. Germline CDR1 reads SGHTA; CDR2 reads FQGNSA. V dropped 5 bases and J dropped 0 bases, with 17 bases sitting between them. The CDR3 is 17 amino acids. CDR3 sequence (DNA): TGTGCCAGCAGCCTACGGCAGTCGGGTGTAGCCAAAAACATTCAGTACTTC. This gives the protein CASSLRQSGVAKNIQYF.

The chain links TRBV9 to TRBJ2-2; 7 nucleotides agree with TRBD2. Trimming took 0 bases from V and 4 from J; bases not matched to a gene: 6. The CDR3 consists of 16 residues. In germline, CDR1 is SGDLS, CDR2 YYNGEE. CDR3 nucleotide sequence: TGTGCCAGCAGCGTAGGAGGGAGGGTCCGCACCGGGGAGCTGTTTTTT. Residues: CASSVGGRVRTGELFF. Together with reference TRBV9 and TRBJ2-2, the CDR3 gives the full variable domain: DSGVTQTPKHLITATGQRVTLRCSPRSGDLSVYWYQQSLDQGLQFLIQYYNGEERAKGNILERFSAQQFPDLHSELNLSSLELGDSALYFCASSVGGRVRTGELFFGEGSRLTVL.

This clonotype has a handful of counts. V gene TRBV28 combines with J gene TRBJ2-7; 8 nucleotides line up with TRBD2. The CDR3 covers 14 residues. Losses at the gene ends were 7 bases for V and 3 bases for J; bases not matched to a gene: 8. Germline values: CDR1 MDHEN, CDR2 SYDVKM. DNA of the CDR3: TGTGCCAGCAACACCCCCGGGACTAGCTACGAGCAGTACTTC. Translation: CASNTPGTSYEQYF.

The chain uses TRBV20-1 and TRBJ1-2, with D possibly being TRBD1 (5 bases). CDR1 is DFQATT and CDR2 is SNEGSKA in the germline V gene (reference sequence). V was pared by 3 bases and J by 8 bases, with 19 bases between. This CDR3 comprises 14 residues. As DNA, the CDR3 is TGCAGTGCTAGCCCCCTAGGTGGAGAGGGGGGCTACACCTTC. It encodes CSASPLGGEGGYTF.

The V and J genes are TRBV6-1 and TRBJ2-1, with 9 positions matching TRBD2. V was clipped by 4 bases and J by 3 bases; unmatched bases: 4. Germline values: CDR1 MNHNS, CDR2 SASEGT. The CDR3 totals 15 residues. In DNA form, the CDR3 reads TGTGCCAGCAGTGTCGGGACTAGCTTCTACAATGAGCAGTTCTTC. This translates into CASSVGTSFYNEQFF.

This clonotype was counted between two and nine times. This chain links TRBV20-1 with TRBJ2-3; the D is unclear. V lost 1 base, J lost 5 bases, and 4 bases lay in between. The germline CDR1 and CDR2 sequences are DFQATT and SNEGSKA (reference sequence). The CDR3 covers 11 residues. CDR3 nucleotides: TGCAGTGCTAGAGTAGTAGATACGCAGTATTTT. This sequence encodes CSARVVDTQYF.

This rearrangement joins TRBV11-1 to TRBJ2-1; D may be TRBD2 (6 bases). This CDR3 region has 16 residues. The V end was cut by 0 bases, the J end by 3 bases, with 12 bases between. Germline assignment: CDR1 SGHAT and CDR2 FQDESV (reference sequence). The CDR3 sequence is CASSLATSGFYNEQFF. DNA of the CDR3: TGTGCCAGCAGCTTAGCGACAAGCGGGTTCTACAATGAGCAGTTCTTC.

This chain links TRBV18 with TRBJ2-3, with 9 bases lining up with TRBD2. Germline CDR1 reads KGHSH; CDR2 reads LQKENI. This CDR3 contains 17 residues. V dropped 4 bases and J dropped 4; count of bases not matched to a gene: 12. CDR3 residues: CASSRIDIRGGADTQYF. CDR3 nucleotide sequence: TGTGCCAGCTCACGAATCGACATCCGCGGGGGGGCAGATACGCAGTATTTT.

This clonotype has only a few counts. This chain connects TRBV12-3 or TRBV12-4 to TRBJ2-7; D may correspond to TRBD1 or TRBD2 (5 bases each). V lost 5 bases, J lost 2 bases, and 13 bases lay in between. The CDR3 covers 14 residues. CDR3 amino acids: CASSQGPGTYEQYF. The CDR3 DNA reads as TGTGCCAGCAGTCAGGGTCCGGGGACCTACGAGCAGTACTTC.

This clonotype turned up a few times. The chain links TRAV22 to TRBJ2-3, with 9 bases lining up with TRBD2. The CDR3 extends over 15 amino acids. Germline CDR1 and CDR2: DSVNN and IPSGT. The CDR3 loop reads CAGRSAGGPVDTQYF. CDR3 nucleotides: TGTGCTGGCCGTAGCGCGGGGGGGCCAGTAGATACGCAGTATTTT.

This clonotype was found a few times. The J gene is TRBJ2-3, the V gene TRBV11-2; D assignment may be TRBD1 or TRBD2 (5 bases each). Germline V lookup: CDR1 SGHAT, CDR2 FQNNGV. The CDR3 extends over 16 amino acids. Trimming removed 3 bases at V and 2 bases at J, with 15 bases between. CDR3 coding DNA: TGTGCCAGCAGCTTTTCGCCGGGACCCTACACAGATACGCAGTATTTT. Protein sequence: CASSFSPGPYTDTQYF.

This clonotype was seen ten or more times. The germline gene is not matched at one end of the junction; a read error may be the cause. The chain recombines TRBV4-2 with TRBJ1-2; D is unclear. Germline assignment: CDR1 LGHNA and CDR2 YNFKEQ. This CDR3 comprises 11 residues. This CDR3 reads CASSEDGGYTF. CDR3 DNA: TGTGCCAGCAGCGAAGATGGGGGCTACACCTTC.